A single sample gave rise to the 21 T cell receptor beta chains below, sequenced in a study of PD-1 blockade in classical Hodgkin lymphoma (TCRdb year 2020). Library creation used the immunoSEQ multiplex PCR assay. TCRdb's version of the immuneACCESS table is confined to in-frame rearrangements and falls short of the full clone set. An unresolved V gene accounts for under half of the shortfall where checked; the remainder is of unknown origin. The sample table lists roughly 40,000 clones, about 90% of them with a count of one. The biggest ten clones account for approximately 9.1% of the sample. The time point label corresponds to: cycle 1 day 1 (C1D1), immediately before nivolumab initiation. Every trial patient had relapsed following autologous stem cell transplantation, and prior brentuximab vedotin exposure was what differed among cohorts A, B and C. The input for sequencing was peripheral blood mononuclear cells (PBMCs), taken at baseline. The receptors originated from a human donor with classical Hodgkin lymphoma.

A single count supports this clone. The rearrangement links TRBV30 to TRBJ2-3; perhaps TRBD2 as D (5 bases). V was pared by 5 bases and J by 5 bases, with 5 bases between. The length of the CDR3 is 10 residues. The germline CDR1 and CDR2 sequences are GTSNPN and SVGIG (reference sequence). The CDR3 loop is CAWGGDTQYF. The CDR3 DNA follows: TGTGCCTGGGGAGGAGATACGCAGTATTTT.

V and J are TRBV27 and TRBJ2-2; D is undetermined. Germline V lookup: CDR1 MNHEY, CDR2 SMNVEV (reference sequence). Trimming pared 4 bases from V and 4 bases from J, leaving 7 bases between. The CDR3 covers 13 residues. DNA for the CDR3: TGTGCCAGCAGTTCCCGGCCCACCGGGGAGCTGTTTTTT. This gives the protein CASSSRPTGELFF.

The chain couples TRBV6-5 to TRBJ2-7; D unresolved. Trimming pared 2 bases from V and 1 base from J, leaving 6 bases between. The CDR3 runs to 13 residues. Germline CDR1 reads MNHEY; CDR2 reads SVGAGI. Here the CDR3 DNA reads TGTGCCAGCAGTTACGAGGCTTCCTACGAGCAGTACTTC. Its protein product is CASSYEASYEQYF.

The chain couples TRBV7-3 to TRBJ2-3, with D tentatively TRBD2 (5 bases). This CDR3 is built from 13 residues. V was trimmed by 4 bases and J by 4 bases, leaving 9 bases between them. Germline V gene data show CDR1 as SGHTA and CDR2 as FQGTGA. CDR3 sequence: CASSSLGADTQYF. The CDR3 DNA follows: TGTGCCAGCAGCTCCCTGGGAGCAGATACGCAGTATTTT. The full variable domain, with the rest looked up from reference TRBV7-3 and TRBJ2-3, is GAGVSQTPSNKVTEKGKYVELRCDPISGHTALYWYRQSLGQGPEFLIYFQGTGAADDSGLPNDRFFAVRPEGSVSTLKIQRTERGDSAVYLCASSSLGADTQYFGPGTRLTVL.

The chain has TRBV7-9 and TRBJ1-5; D gene uncertain. Germline V gives CDR1 SEHNR, CDR2 FQNEAQ (reference sequence). The CDR3 is 14 residues long. Trimming cost V 2 bases and J 0 bases, with 5 bases left between them. The CDR3, as DNA: TGTGCCAGCAGCTTACTGGGTAGCAATCAGCCCCAGCATTTT. Translating gives CASSLLGSNQPQHF.

The V gene is TRBV19, the J gene TRBJ2-7; 12 nucleotides agree with TRBD2. CDR3 length: 18 residues. Germline-derived CDR1 and CDR2 are LNHDA and SQIVND (reference sequence). V was pared by 1 base and J by 1 base, with 8 bases of the junction left unmatched. CDR3: CASSIVRGTSGRSYEQYF. The CDR3 region has the DNA TGTGCCAGTAGTATAGTGCGGGGGACTAGCGGGCGTTCCTACGAGCAGTACTTC.

The J gene is TRBJ2-1, the V gene TRBV10-3, with 13 bases identical to TRBD2. The CDR3 has 13 residues. Germline lookup yields CDR1 ENHRY and CDR2 SYGVKD. Losses at the gene ends were 8 bases for V and 7 bases for J; bases not matched to a gene: 2. DNA for the CDR3: TGTGCCATCGGGGGACTAGCGGGGAATGAGCAGTTCTTC. It yields the protein CAIGGLAGNEQFF.

The genes are TRBV7-9 and TRBJ1-4; the D is unclear. Trimming stripped 1 base from V and 8 bases from J, with 11 bases between. Germline values: CDR1 SEHNR, CDR2 FQNEAQ (reference sequence). The CDR3 loop spans 14 amino acids. In DNA form, the CDR3 reads TGTGCCAGCAGCTTAGGGCAGTACCAGGAAAAACTGTTTTTT. Translation gives CASSLGQYQEKLFF.

CDR3 sequence: CASSTRGWPEAFF. As DNA, the CDR3 is TGTGCCAGCAGTACCCGGGGGTGGCCTGAAGCTTTCTTT. The genes are TRBV6-5 and TRBJ1-1, with D possibly TRBD1 on 5 matching bases. The germline gives CDR1 MNHEY, CDR2 SVGAGI. Deletions cut 5 bases from V and 6 bases from J, with 13 bases between. CDR3 length: 13 residues.

V is TRBV27 and J is TRBJ1-1; D unresolved. Germline V CDR1 and CDR2: MNHEY, SMNVEV (reference sequence). V lost 2 bases and J 3 bases, leaving 10 bases between the germline ends. This CDR3 region has 14 residues. This CDR3 reads CASSLRAAHTEAFF. CDR3 in DNA: TGTGCCAGCAGTTTAAGGGCAGCCCACACTGAAGCTTTCTTT.

The CDR3 region is CASSRRAGGLYNEQFF. CDR3 coding DNA: TGTGCCAGCAGCAGAAGAGCGGGGGGGCTTTACAATGAGCAGTTCTTC. The V call is TRBV7-2, the J call TRBJ2-1; TRBD2 agrees at 10 bases. Losses at the gene ends were 5 bases for V and 4 bases for J; bases not matched to a gene: 8. The CDR3 sequence is 16 residues long. Germline values: CDR1 SGHTA, CDR2 FQGNSA.

The chain recombines TRBV25-1 with TRBJ1-1; perhaps TRBD1 as D (6 bases). Germline CDR1 and CDR2: MGHDK and SYGVNS. The V end lost 4 bases, the J end lost 0 bases, and 12 bases lay between the germline ends. The CDR3 extends over 15 amino acids. In DNA, the CDR3 is TGTGCCAGCAGTGTCCTGGGGGGGCTGAACACTGAAGCTTTCTTT. It translates to CASSVLGGLNTEAFF.

The CDR3 loop reads CASRKEGEVGELFF. In DNA, the CDR3 is TGTGCCAGCAGGAAAGAGGGGGAGGTCGGGGAGCTGTTTTTT. V usage is TRBV6-4 and J usage is TRBJ2-2; either TRBD1 or TRBD2 may supply D (6 bases each). This CDR3 region has 14 residues. Trimming pared 6 bases from V and 7 bases from J, leaving 15 bases between. Germline V gene lookup returns CDR1 MRHNA and CDR2 SNTAGT.

The gene calls are TRBV2 and TRBJ2-4, with 7 nucleotides matching TRBD2. Germline V lookup: CDR1 SNHLY, CDR2 FYNNEI. The CDR3 sequence is 14 residues long. The J segment lost 5 bases and the V segment lost 11 bases, leaving 12 bases of the junction unmatched. CDR3 bases: TGTGCCGGGGGGGGAGCGGGACTTCAAAACATTCAGTACTTC. This codes for CAGGGAGLQNIQYF.

The V call is TRBV6-1, the J call TRBJ2-2, with D perhaps TRBD2 (5 bases). The CDR3 has 12 residues. V was trimmed by 9 bases and J by 6 bases, leaving 11 bases between them. Germline CDR1 MNHNS, CDR2 SASEGT. The CDR3 coding sequence is TGTGCCAGTGACTATGTGGCCGGGGAGCTGTTTTTT. Residues: CASDYVAGELFF.

The chain uses TRBV9 and TRBJ2-4, with D uncertain. Trimming stripped 2 bases from V and 0 bases from J, with 9 bases between. The CDR3 totals 15 residues. Germline CDR1 and CDR2: SGDLS and YYNGEE. Here the CDR3 DNA reads TGTGCCAGCAGCGTCGGTTTTCTAGCCAAAAACATTCAGTACTTC. This codes for CASSVGFLAKNIQYF.

V gene TRBV18 combines with J gene TRBJ2-1; 11 nucleotides align to TRBD2. The CDR3 runs to 14 residues. The V segment lost 6 bases and the J segment 5 bases; nucleotides outside the gene matches: 3. From germline, CDR1 is KGHSH and CDR2 LQKENI. The CDR3, as DNA: TGTGCCAGCTCCGTAGCGGGAGGGGACAATGAGCAGTTCTTC. Protein product: CASSVAGGDNEQFF. Supplemented by reference TRBV18 and TRBJ2-1, the full variable domain reads NAGVMQNPRHLVRRRGQEARLRCSPMKGHSHVYWYRQLPEEGLKFMVYLQKENIIDESGMPKERFSAEFPKEGPSILRIQQVVRGDSAAYFCASSVAGGDNEQFFGPGTRLTVL.

The chain links TRBV7-9 to TRBJ1-2; 10 nucleotides match TRBD1. The germline gives CDR1 SEHNR, CDR2 FQNEAQ (reference sequence). With 0 bases clipped from V and 6 bases from J, the junction kept 4 bases outside the gene matches. The CDR3 is made up of 15 amino acids. The CDR3 DNA follows: TGTGCCAGCAGCTTAGCGTCAGGACAGGGGGATGGCTACACCTTC. Translation: CASSLASGQGDGYTF.

The chain uses TRBV10-3 and TRBJ2-5, with 9 nucleotides matching TRBD2. Germline values: CDR1 ENHRY, CDR2 SYGVKD. The CDR3 contains 12 residues. Germline trimming cut 7 bases from V and 4 bases from J; bases unmatched to any gene: 1. In DNA form, the CDR3 reads TGTGCCATCAAGACTAGCGGAGAGACCCAGTACTTC. This translates into CAIKTSGETQYF.

The rearrangement links TRBV2 to TRBJ2-2; 9 positions match TRBD1. This CDR3 region has 16 residues. V dropped 5 bases and J dropped 7; count of bases not matched to a gene: 11. CDR1 is SNHLY, CDR2 FYNNEI, per germline. The CDR3: CASSNTGTGHNGELFF. The CDR3 region has the DNA TGTGCCAGCAGTAACACCGGGACAGGGCATAACGGGGAGCTGTTTTTT.

This chain connects TRBV27 to TRBJ2-7; D uncertain. V shed 3 bases and J shed 4 bases, with 7 bases lying between them. The germline V gene has CDR1 MNHEY and CDR2 SMNVEV (reference sequence). The CDR3 covers 12 residues. The CDR3 region is CASSFSGYEQYF. CDR3 DNA sequence: TGTGCCAGCAGTTTTTCCGGGTACGAGCAGTACTTC.